Listed here are 4 T cell receptor beta chains from one sample, sequenced in a study of T cells after yellow fever vaccination. One entry per CDR3 protein, called by TCRdb with MiXCR from the 5' RACE reads. The sample gives around 310,000 distinct CDR3 sequences, roughly 9.4% of which show up once; 15% to 20% is in the top ten. This sample comprised PBMCs, obtained on the day of the first yellow fever vaccination. The receptors were gathered from a young man who received the YFV17D yellow fever vaccine.

This clonotype showed up many times. The chain joins TRBV7-3 to TRBJ2-5; D is unresolved. This CDR3 comprises 11 residues. Germline CDR1 and CDR2: SGHTA and FQGTGA. Trimming shortened V by 6 bases and J by 2 bases, and 4 bases separated the two germline ends. CDR3 amino acids: CASRSQETQYF. The CDR3 nucleotides are TGTGCCAGCAGATCGCAAGAGACCCAGTACTTC.

This clonotype was detected ten times or more. This chain joins TRBV4-3 and TRBJ2-1; the match to TRBD1 covers 8 bases. V lost 0 bases and J lost 9; bases outside the gene matches: 10. Germline CDR1 is LGHNA and CDR2 is YSLEER. The CDR3 spans 16 residues. The CDR3 loop is CASSQDSGGAVSEQFF. The CDR3 DNA reads as TGCGCCAGCAGCCAAGATTCAGGGGGCGCGGTCAGTGAGCAGTTCTTC.

V is TRBV20-1 and J is TRBJ2-6, with D tentatively TRBD1 (6 bases). In germline, CDR1 is DFQATT, CDR2 SNEGSKA (reference sequence). There are 14 residues in the CDR3. V lost 4 bases to trimming and J lost 2 bases, with 9 bases between them. CDR3 DNA sequence: TGCAGTGCTATCGGGACAACTGGGGCCAACGTCCTGACTTTC. It encodes CSAIGTTGANVLTF.

This clonotype has ten or more counts. The rearrangement uses TRBV12-3 or TRBV12-4 and TRBJ2-3, with D possibly being TRBD1 (6 bases). V was pared by 3 bases and J by 4 bases, with 11 bases between. This CDR3 contains 14 residues. The CDR3 nucleotides are TGTGCCAGCAGTTTGGTGGGGGCCCCAGATACGCAGTATTTT. Translation gives CASSLVGAPDTQYF.